Each of the 30 T cell receptor beta chains below was sequenced from the same sample in a study of shared clonotypes between healthy human individuals. Using immunoSEQ multiplex PCR, the repertoire was profiled, and TCRdb retains in-frame clones only, with some absent. The data show some 900,000 clones, more than 75% seen once. Specimen: memory CD4+ T cells sorted from blood. This sample's subset: CD45RA-negative fraction. Every receptor here comes from a man aged 18 to 29 in good health.

This rearrangement joins TRBV25-1 to TRBJ2-4; D is unclear. CDR3 size: 15 residues. The V end lost 5 bases, the J end lost 1 base, and 12 bases lay between the germline ends. From germline, CDR1 is MGHDK and CDR2 SYGVNS. This CDR3 is CASSQNTGAKNIQYF. The CDR3 nucleotides read TGTGCCAGCAGTCAAAATACCGGGGCCAAAAACATTCAGTACTTC.

The J gene is TRBJ2-7, the V gene TRBV19; no clear D gene. The CDR3 has 15 amino acids. Germline CDR1 LNHDA, CDR2 SQIVND (reference sequence). Trimming shortened V by 0 bases and J by 0 bases, and 9 bases separated the two germline ends. CDR3 bases: TGTGCCAGTAGTATAGACGGCATAGCCTCCTACGAGCAGTACTTC. As protein: CASSIDGIASYEQYF.

J is TRBJ1-5 and V is TRBV10-3; 8 bases line up with TRBD1. Germline CDR1 reads ENHRY; CDR2 reads SYGVKD. V was clipped by 2 bases and J by 7 bases; unmatched bases: 10. This CDR3 spans 16 amino acids. DNA for the CDR3: TGTGCCATCAGTGAGCCCGGACAGGGCCGGGGACAGCCCCAGCATTTT. As protein: CAISEPGQGRGQPQHF.

CDR3 sequence: CATLRSGVNYGYTF. CDR3 DNA: TGTGCCACCCTCCGGTCGGGGGTTAACTATGGCTACACCTTC. The chain combines TRBV28 with TRBJ1-2, with D tentatively TRBD1 (5 bases). This CDR3 has 14 amino acids. CDR1 and CDR2 from the germline V gene are MDHEN and SYDVKM. V lost 10 bases and J lost 1, with 16 bases in between.

The chain has TRBV7-9 and TRBJ2-3; either TRBD1 or TRBD2 may fit D (5 bases each). Germline CDR1 SEHNR, CDR2 FQNEAQ (reference sequence). This CDR3 spans 15 amino acids. Trimming left V 5 bases short and J 5 bases short, with 17 bases between. The CDR3 coding sequence is TGTGCCAGCAGCCCGGGGCAGGGTTCGGGAGATACGCAGTATTTT. Its translation is CASSPGQGSGDTQYF.

This sequence joins TRBV5-6 and TRBJ1-1; 10 nucleotides align to TRBD1. V shed 0 bases, J shed 4 bases, and the junction held 6 bases outside the gene matches. The germline V gene has CDR1 SGHDT and CDR2 YYEEEE. The CDR3 is made up of 16 amino acids. In nucleotides, the CDR3 is TGTGCCAGCAGCTTGGGGTGGACAGGGGGTTCCACTGAAGCTTTCTTT. Protein product: CASSLGWTGGSTEAFF.

The chain uses TRBV9 and TRBJ1-6; the D gene is possibly TRBD1 (6 bases). The CDR3 loop spans 17 amino acids. V lost 3 bases and J 3 bases, leaving 16 bases between the germline ends. Per the germline V gene, CDR1 is SGDLS and CDR2 is YYNGEE. CDR3: CASSAHGGGGYNSPLHF. CDR3 in DNA: TGTGCCAGCAGCGCCCACGGGGGGGGCGGCTATAATTCACCCCTCCACTTT.

This rearrangement joins TRBV4-1 to TRBJ1-1, with 8 bases matching TRBD1. Looked up from germline, CDR1 is MGHRA and CDR2 is YSYEKL. After removal of 3 bases from V and 4 bases from J, the junction contained 4 bases not matched to a gene. CDR3 length: 14 amino acids. The CDR3 sequence: CASSHTGGTTEAFF. Written as DNA, the CDR3 is TGCGCCAGCAGCCATACAGGGGGGACCACTGAAGCTTTCTTT.

The chain employs TRBV6-1 and TRBJ1-2; 9 bases agree with TRBD1. The CDR3 is 14 amino acids. CDR1 is MNHNS, CDR2 SASEGT, per germline. With 5 bases clipped from V and 2 bases from J, the junction kept 3 bases outside the gene matches. CDR3 DNA sequence: TGTGCCAGCAGTTGGGACAGGGCCAACTATGGCTACACCTTC. Translated, it gives CASSWDRANYGYTF.

About this clone: Distinct nucleotide sequences in the sample also encode this CDR3. The CDR3 sequence: CASSLATDTQYF. As DNA, the CDR3 is TGCGCCAGCAGCTTGGCGACAGATACGCAGTATTTT. The chain combines TRBV5-1 with TRBJ2-3; D remains ambiguous. The germline CDR1 and CDR2 sequences are SGHRS and YFSETQ. Trimming stripped 0 bases from V and 3 bases from J, with 2 bases between. CDR3 length equals 12 residues. Full variable domain (missing parts from reference TRBV5-1 and TRBJ2-3): KAGVTQTPRYLIKTRGQQVTLSCSPISGHRSVSWYQQTPGQGLQFLFEYFSETQRNKGNFPGRFSGRQFSNSRSEMNVSTLELGDSALYLCASSLATDTQYFGPGTRLTVL.

This CDR3 is CASSLAGRTNTEAFF. CDR3 DNA: TGCGCCAGCAGCTTGGCAGGACGGACCAACACTGAAGCTTTCTTT. This sequence joins TRBV5-1 and TRBJ1-1; D ambiguous. Germline V gives CDR1 SGHRS, CDR2 YFSETQ. The CDR3 runs 15 residues. V lost 0 bases and J lost 2, with 11 bases in between.

This clone was seen just once. CDR3 region: CASGLGGLYNEQFF. The CDR3 bases are TGTGCTAGTGGTTTGGGGGGACTTTACAATGAGCAGTTCTTC. The gene calls are TRBV12-5 and TRBJ2-1, with D possibly matching TRBD2 (6 bases). V dropped 1 base and J dropped 4 bases, with 8 bases sitting between them. In germline, CDR1 is LGHNT, CDR2 FRNRAP. The CDR3 runs to 14 residues.

The chain recombines TRBV5-6 with TRBJ2-7, with D possibly TRBD2 on 5 matching bases. V gave up 4 bases and J gave up 8 bases, with 16 bases separating them. CDR3 length: 13 residues. Germline lookup yields CDR1 SGHDT and CDR2 YYEEEE. Here the CDR3 DNA reads TGTGCCAGCAGCAATGCAGAGGGAAGCAAGCAGTACTTC. It translates to CASSNAEGSKQYF.

V usage is TRBV15 and J usage is TRBJ1-2, with D hard to call. Germline V gives CDR1 LNHNV, CDR2 YYDKDF (reference sequence). V was shortened by 2 bases and J by 7 bases, with 14 bases between the two germline ends. There are 14 residues in the CDR3. This CDR3 is CATSRLLGSGGYTF. The DNA of the CDR3 is TGTGCCACCAGCAGACTCCTGGGATCAGGTGGCTACACCTTC.

The chain couples TRBV7-2 to TRBJ2-1; D call uncertain. Trimming stripped 5 bases from V and 7 bases from J, with 15 bases between. This CDR3 contains 14 residues. Germline loops: CDR1 SGHTA, CDR2 FQGNSA. The DNA of the CDR3 is TGTGCCAGCAGCCCACAGAGTCAGAGGAATGAGCAGTTCTTC. Amino acid sequence: CASSPQSQRNEQFF.

The rearrangement joins TRBV9 to TRBJ2-3, with 7 bases lining up with TRBD1. Germline CDR1 and CDR2: SGDLS and YYNGEE. This CDR3 is 15 amino acids long. Losses at the gene ends were 4 bases for V and 1 base for J; bases not matched to a gene: 6. The CDR3 spells CASSYTGDRTDTQYF. CDR3 coding DNA: TGTGCCAGCAGCTATACAGGGGACCGCACAGATACGCAGTATTTT.

Concerning this clone itself: The sample carries other DNA sequences with the same CDR3. This sequence joins TRBV9 and TRBJ1-2, with D unclear. The CDR3 is made up of 13 amino acids. V was trimmed by 2 bases and J by 7 bases, leaving 12 bases between them. The germline V gene has CDR1 SGDLS and CDR2 YYNGEE. This CDR3 is CASSVDLGGGYTF. The CDR3 DNA is TGTGCCAGCAGCGTCGACTTGGGTGGTGGCTACACCTTC.

The chain couples TRBV9 to TRBJ1-2, with D uncertain. The CDR3 consists of 15 residues. CDR1 and CDR2 (germline): SGDLS, YYNGEE. V lost 2 bases and J lost 3, with 14 bases in between. CDR3 in amino acids: CASSVEAGAYYGYTF. CDR3 sequence (DNA): TGTGCCAGCAGCGTTGAGGCAGGAGCTTACTATGGCTACACCTTC.

A single count supports this clone. The chain uses TRBV5-4 and TRBJ2-1; the match to TRBD2 covers 10 bases. Trimming cost V 4 bases and J 0 bases; bases outside gene matches: 7. The germline V gene has CDR1 SGHNT and CDR2 YYREEE (reference sequence). This CDR3 is built from 17 residues. CDR3 DNA sequence: TGTGCCAGCAGCCCAGGACTAGCGGAAAGCTCCTACAATGAGCAGTTCTTC. This gives the protein CASSPGLAESSYNEQFF.

CDR3 region: CASSPIGQLEAFF. The CDR3 DNA is TGTGCCAGCAGTCCTATCGGACAGCTTGAAGCTTTCTTT. The chain recombines TRBV6-1 with TRBJ1-1; possible D gene TRBD1, 6 bases. The CDR3 spans 13 residues. The ends were cut back, 5 bases at V and 7 bases at J, with 14 bases in the middle. CDR1 is MNHNS, CDR2 SASEGT, per germline.

This chain links TRBV4-1 with TRBJ1-2; D ambiguous. Trimming took 4 bases from V and 7 from J, leaving 19 bases between them. Germline CDR1 MGHRA, CDR2 YSYEKL. This CDR3 is built from 15 residues. CDR3 in amino acids: CASSLADGHEGGYTF. The CDR3 DNA is TGCGCCAGCAGCCTGGCGGACGGCCATGAGGGTGGCTACACCTTC.

The chain is built from TRBV18 and TRBJ2-3, with a tentative D call TRBD2 (5 bases). The CDR3 sequence is 14 residues long. Germline CDR1 KGHSH, CDR2 LQKENI. With 6 bases removed from V and 4 bases from J, the gap between germline ends came to 14 bases. The CDR3 DNA sequence: TGTGCCAGCTCTTGGGCGAGCGGATCAGATACGCAGTATTTT. This codes for CASSWASGSDTQYF.

This clone was counted many times. Additional DNA sequences in this sample encode the identical CDR3. The J gene is TRBJ2-5, the V gene TRBV28, with TRBD2 matching 12 bases. The length of the CDR3 is 15 residues. Germline-derived CDR1 and CDR2 are MDHEN and SYDVKM. Trimming cost V 2 bases and J 2 bases; bases outside gene matches: 0. This chain's CDR3 is CASSLTSGGQETQYF. CDR3 nucleotide sequence: TGTGCCAGCAGTTTAACTAGCGGGGGGCAAGAGACCCAGTACTTC.

The chain couples TRBV5-1 to TRBJ2-1; D is unclear. CDR1 and CDR2 (germline): SGHRS, YFSETQ. V shed 1 base and J shed 4 bases, with 9 bases lying between them. This CDR3 is built from 14 residues. CDR3 amino acids: CASSLREVYNEQFF. The CDR3 region has the DNA TGCGCCAGCAGCTTGAGGGAAGTATACAATGAGCAGTTCTTC.

This chain links TRBV10-2 with TRBJ2-1; 10 positions match TRBD2. CDR1 WSHSY and CDR2 SAAADI come from the germline V gene. The ends lost 6 bases at V and 6 bases at J; junction bases unmatched: 8. The CDR3 runs 15 residues. The CDR3 DNA reads TGCGCCAGCAGACTAGCGGGATTAGAGGCCAATGAGCAGTTCTTC. Translated, it gives CASRLAGLEANEQFF.

The chain employs TRBV28 and TRBJ2-1; possible D gene TRBD1, 5 bases. Trimming took 2 bases from V and 6 from J, leaving 11 bases between them. The CDR3 runs 14 residues. Germline V CDR1 and CDR2: MDHEN, SYDVKM. CDR3 region: CASSLPSGANEQFF. Here the CDR3 DNA reads TGTGCCAGCAGTTTACCCAGTGGGGCCAATGAGCAGTTCTTC.

The chain recombines TRBV6-1 with TRBJ1-5; 7 nucleotides match TRBD1. CDR1 and CDR2 (germline): MNHNS, SASEGT. V shed 0 bases and J 4 bases; nucleotides not matched to a gene: 3. The CDR3 length is 15 residues. The chain's CDR3 is CASSEATGLNQPQHF. Here the CDR3 DNA reads TGTGCCAGCAGTGAAGCGACAGGGCTAAATCAGCCCCAGCATTTT.

This clone was seen just once. This sequence joins TRBV7-2 and TRBJ1-3; perhaps TRBD1 as D (5 bases). V lost 0 bases and J 1 base, leaving 16 bases between the germline ends. The germline V gene has CDR1 SGHTA and CDR2 FQGNSA. The CDR3 extends over 18 amino acids. The CDR3 sequence is CASSLATSRGLSGNTIYF. CDR3 bases: TGTGCCAGCAGCTTAGCGACATCCCGGGGGTTATCTGGAAACACCATATATTTT.

This chain connects TRBV12-5 to TRBJ1-2; D is unresolved. This CDR3 is 17 amino acids long. With 5 bases removed from V and 3 bases from J, the gap between germline ends came to 22 bases. Germline CDR1 is LGHNT and CDR2 is FRNRAP. The CDR3: CASGLRTNRGGDYGYTF. As DNA, the CDR3 is TGTGCTAGTGGTCTCCGGACGAACCGAGGAGGCGACTATGGCTACACCTTC.

This clone was detected only a few times. The chain is built from TRBV6-1 and TRBJ2-1; 10 nucleotides align to TRBD2. The CDR3 sequence is 13 residues long. The germline CDR1 and CDR2 sequences are MNHNS and SASEGT. With 1 base clipped from V and 14 bases from J, the junction kept 5 bases outside the gene matches. CDR3 nucleotide sequence: TGTGCCAGCAGTGAAGAGCTACTAGCGGGGAAGTTCTTC. This encodes CASSEELLAGKFF.